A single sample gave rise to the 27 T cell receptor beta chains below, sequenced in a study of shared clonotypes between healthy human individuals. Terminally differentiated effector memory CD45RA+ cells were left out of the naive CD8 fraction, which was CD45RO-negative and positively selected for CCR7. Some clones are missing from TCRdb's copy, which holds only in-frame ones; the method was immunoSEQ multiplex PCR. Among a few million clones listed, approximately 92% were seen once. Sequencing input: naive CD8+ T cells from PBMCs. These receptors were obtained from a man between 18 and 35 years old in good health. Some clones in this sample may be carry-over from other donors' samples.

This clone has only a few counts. The CDR3 DNA reads TGTGCCAGCAGTCCGGTTGGGGACACTGAAGCTTTCTTT. It translates to CASSPVGDTEAFF. V usage is TRBV28 and J usage is TRBJ1-1, with no clear D. The V gene's germline CDR1 is MDHEN and CDR2 SYDVKM. The CDR3 runs to 13 residues. V gave up 5 bases and J gave up 3 bases, with 10 bases separating them. The full variable domain, its missing parts supplied by reference TRBV28 and TRBJ1-1, is DVKVTQSSRYLVKRTGEKVFLECVQDMDHENMFWYRQDPGLGLRLIYFSYDVKMKEKGDIPEGYSVSREKKERFSLILESASTNQTSMYLCASSPVGDTEAFFGQGTRLTVV.

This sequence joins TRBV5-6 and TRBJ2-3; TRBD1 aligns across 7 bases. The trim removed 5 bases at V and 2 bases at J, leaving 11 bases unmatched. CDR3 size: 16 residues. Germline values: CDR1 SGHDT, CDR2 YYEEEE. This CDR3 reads CASSPRQDRTTDTQYF. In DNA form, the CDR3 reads TGTGCCAGCAGTCCTCGACAGGACAGGACCACAGATACGCAGTATTTT. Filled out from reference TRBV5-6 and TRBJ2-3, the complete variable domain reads DAGVTQSPTHLIKTRGQQVTLRCSPKSGHDTVSWYQQALGQGPQFIFQYYEEEERQRGNFPDRFSGHQFPNYSSELNVNALLLGDSALYLCASSPRQDRTTDTQYFGPGTRLTVL.

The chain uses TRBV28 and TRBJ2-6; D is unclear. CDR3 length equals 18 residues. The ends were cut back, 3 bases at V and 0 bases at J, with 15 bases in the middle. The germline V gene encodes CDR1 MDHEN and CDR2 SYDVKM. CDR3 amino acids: CASSFWPLFSSGANVLTF. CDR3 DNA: TGTGCCAGCAGTTTCTGGCCTCTCTTTTCCTCTGGGGCCAACGTCCTGACTTTC. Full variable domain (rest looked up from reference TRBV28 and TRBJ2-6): DVKVTQSSRYLVKRTGEKVFLECVQDMDHENMFWYRQDPGLGLRLIYFSYDVKMKEKGDIPEGYSVSREKKERFSLILESASTNQTSMYLCASSFWPLFSSGANVLTFGAGSRLTVL.

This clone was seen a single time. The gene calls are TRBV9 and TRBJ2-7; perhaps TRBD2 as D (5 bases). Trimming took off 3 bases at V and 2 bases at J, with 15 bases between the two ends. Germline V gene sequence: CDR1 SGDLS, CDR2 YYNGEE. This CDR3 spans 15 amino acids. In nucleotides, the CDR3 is TGTGCCAGCAGCGAAGGAGGCGGCCCTGCCTACGAGCAGTACTTC. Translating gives CASSEGGGPAYEQYF.

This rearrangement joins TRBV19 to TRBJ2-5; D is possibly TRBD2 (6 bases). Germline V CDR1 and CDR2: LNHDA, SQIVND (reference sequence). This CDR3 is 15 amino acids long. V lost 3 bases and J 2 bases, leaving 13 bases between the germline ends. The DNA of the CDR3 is TGTGCCAGTAGTATTGCGGGACGGATACAAGAGACCCAGTACTTC. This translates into CASSIAGRIQETQYF.

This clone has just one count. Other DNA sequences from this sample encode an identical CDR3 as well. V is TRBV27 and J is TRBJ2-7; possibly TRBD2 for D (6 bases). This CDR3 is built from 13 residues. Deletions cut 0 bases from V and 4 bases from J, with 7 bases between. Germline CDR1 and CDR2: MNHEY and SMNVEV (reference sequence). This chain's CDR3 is CASSLSEGYEQYF. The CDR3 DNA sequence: TGTGCCAGCAGTTTATCGGAGGGATACGAGCAGTACTTC.

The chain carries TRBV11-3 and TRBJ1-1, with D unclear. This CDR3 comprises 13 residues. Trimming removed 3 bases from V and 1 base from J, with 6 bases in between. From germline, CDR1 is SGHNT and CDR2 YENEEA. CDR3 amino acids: CASSFSGNTEAFF. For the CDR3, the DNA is TGTGCCAGCAGCTTCTCCGGGAACACTGAAGCTTTCTTT.

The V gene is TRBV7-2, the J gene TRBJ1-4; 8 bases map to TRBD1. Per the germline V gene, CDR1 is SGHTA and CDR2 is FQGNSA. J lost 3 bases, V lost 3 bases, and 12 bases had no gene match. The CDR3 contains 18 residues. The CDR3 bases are TGTGCCAGCAGCTTTGGTGAGGACAGGGACGTCTCTAATGAAAAACTGTTTTTT. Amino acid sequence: CASSFGEDRDVSNEKLFF.

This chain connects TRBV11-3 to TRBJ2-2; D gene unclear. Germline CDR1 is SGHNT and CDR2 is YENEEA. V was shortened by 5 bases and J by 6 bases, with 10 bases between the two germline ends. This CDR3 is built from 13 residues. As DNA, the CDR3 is TGTGCCAGCAGCCCTATCCGGTCCGGGGAGCTGTTTTTT. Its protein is CASSPIRSGELFF. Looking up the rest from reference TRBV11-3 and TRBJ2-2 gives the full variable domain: EAGVVQSPRYKIIEKKQPVAFWCNPISGHNTLYWYLQNLGQGPELLIRYENEEAVDDSQLPKDRFSAERLKGVDSTLKIQPAELGDSAVYLCASSPIRSGELFFGEGSRLTVL.

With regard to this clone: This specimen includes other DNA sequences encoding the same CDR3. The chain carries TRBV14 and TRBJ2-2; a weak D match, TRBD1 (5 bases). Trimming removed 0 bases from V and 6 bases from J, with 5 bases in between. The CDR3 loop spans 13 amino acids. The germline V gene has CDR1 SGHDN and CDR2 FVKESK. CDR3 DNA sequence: TGTGCCAGCAGCCAAGACAGGGCCGGGGAGCTGTTTTTT. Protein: CASSQDRAGELFF.

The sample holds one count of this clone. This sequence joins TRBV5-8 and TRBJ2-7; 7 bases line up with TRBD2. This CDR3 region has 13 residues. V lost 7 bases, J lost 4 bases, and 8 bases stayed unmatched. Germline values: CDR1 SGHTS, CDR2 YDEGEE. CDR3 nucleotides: TGTGCCAGCTCCGGTCTAGCGGATTACGAGCAGTACTTC. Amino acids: CASSGLADYEQYF. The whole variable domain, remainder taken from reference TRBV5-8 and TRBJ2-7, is EAGVTQSPTHLIKTRGQQATLRCSPISGHTSVYWYQQALGLGLQFLLWYDEGEERNRGNFPPRFSGRQFPNYSSELNVNALELEDSALYLCASSGLADYEQYFGPGTRLTVT.

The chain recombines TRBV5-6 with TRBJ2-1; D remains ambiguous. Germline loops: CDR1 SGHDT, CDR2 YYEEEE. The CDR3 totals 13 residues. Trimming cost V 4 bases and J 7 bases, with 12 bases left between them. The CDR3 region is CASSPQGRNEQFF. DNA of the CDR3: TGTGCCAGCAGCCCGCAAGGTCGAAATGAGCAGTTCTTC.

The CDR3, as DNA: TGTGCCAGCAGCTTAGAGGGTGGGAATGGAGCGGGAGGGACAGATACGCAGTATTTT. It is translated as CASSLEGGNGAGGTDTQYF. The V gene is TRBV11-3, the J gene TRBJ2-3; 10 nucleotides align to TRBD2. The CDR3 runs 19 residues. V was pared by 0 bases and J by 3 bases, with 12 bases of the junction left unmatched. Germline V gene sequence: CDR1 SGHNT, CDR2 YENEEA.

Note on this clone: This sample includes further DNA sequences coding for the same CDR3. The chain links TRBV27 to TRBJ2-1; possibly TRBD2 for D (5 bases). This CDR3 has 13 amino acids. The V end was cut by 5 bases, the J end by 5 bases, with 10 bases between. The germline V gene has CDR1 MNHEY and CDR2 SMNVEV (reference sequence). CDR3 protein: CASSPRGHNEQFF. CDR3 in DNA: TGTGCCAGCAGTCCCCGGGGTCACAATGAGCAGTTCTTC.

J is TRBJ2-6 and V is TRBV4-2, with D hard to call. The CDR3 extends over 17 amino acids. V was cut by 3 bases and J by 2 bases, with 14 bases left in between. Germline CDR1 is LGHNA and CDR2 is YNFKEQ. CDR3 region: CASSHLWIGTGANVLTF. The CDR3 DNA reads TGTGCCAGCAGCCACCTCTGGATTGGTACTGGGGCCAACGTCCTGACTTTC.

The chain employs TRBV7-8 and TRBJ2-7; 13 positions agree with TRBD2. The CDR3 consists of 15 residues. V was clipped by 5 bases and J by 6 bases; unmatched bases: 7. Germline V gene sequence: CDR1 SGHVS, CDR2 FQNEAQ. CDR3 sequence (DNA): TGTGCCAGCAGCAAGACTAGCGGGAGGCCCCTCGAGCAGTACTTC. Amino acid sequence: CASSKTSGRPLEQYF.

This CDR3 reads CSARETPTQYF. CDR3 nucleotides: TGCAGTGCTAGAGAAACTCCGACGCAGTATTTT. The V and J genes are TRBV20-1 and TRBJ2-3; no clear D. Germline lookup yields CDR1 DFQATT and CDR2 SNEGSKA (reference sequence). CDR3 length: 11 amino acids. V was pared by 0 bases and J by 9 bases, with 7 bases between.

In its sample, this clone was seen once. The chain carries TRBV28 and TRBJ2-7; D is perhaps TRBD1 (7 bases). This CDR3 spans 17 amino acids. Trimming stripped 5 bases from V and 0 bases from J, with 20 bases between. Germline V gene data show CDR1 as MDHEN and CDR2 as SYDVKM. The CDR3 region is CASSPHRQGGDSYEQYF. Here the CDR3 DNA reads TGTGCCAGCAGTCCCCATCGACAGGGCGGGGACTCCTACGAGCAGTACTTC.

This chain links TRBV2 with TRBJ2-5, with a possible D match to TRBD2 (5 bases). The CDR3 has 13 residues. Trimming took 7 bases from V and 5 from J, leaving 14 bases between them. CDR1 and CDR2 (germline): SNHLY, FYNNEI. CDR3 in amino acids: CASTPWSGETQYF. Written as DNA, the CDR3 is TGTGCCAGCACCCCTTGGAGCGGTGAGACCCAGTACTTC.

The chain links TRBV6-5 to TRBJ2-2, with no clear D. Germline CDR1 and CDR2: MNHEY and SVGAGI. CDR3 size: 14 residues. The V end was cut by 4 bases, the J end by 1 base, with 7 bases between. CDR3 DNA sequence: TGTGCCAGCAGTTGGCCAGAGAACACCGGGGAGCTGTTTTTT. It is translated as CASSWPENTGELFF.

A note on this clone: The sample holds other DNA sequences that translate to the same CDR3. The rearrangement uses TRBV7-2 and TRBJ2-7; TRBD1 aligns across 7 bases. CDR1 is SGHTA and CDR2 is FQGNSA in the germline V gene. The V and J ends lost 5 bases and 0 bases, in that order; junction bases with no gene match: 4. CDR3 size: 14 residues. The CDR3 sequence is CASSPRQGSYEQYF. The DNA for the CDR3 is TGTGCCAGCAGCCCGAGACAGGGCTCCTACGAGCAGTACTTC.

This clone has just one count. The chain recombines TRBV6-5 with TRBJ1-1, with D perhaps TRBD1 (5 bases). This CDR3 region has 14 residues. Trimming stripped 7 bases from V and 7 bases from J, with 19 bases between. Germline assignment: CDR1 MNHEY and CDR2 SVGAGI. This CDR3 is CASKRFRDQYEAFF. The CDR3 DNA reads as TGTGCCAGCAAACGATTCCGGGACCAATATGAAGCTTTCTTT.

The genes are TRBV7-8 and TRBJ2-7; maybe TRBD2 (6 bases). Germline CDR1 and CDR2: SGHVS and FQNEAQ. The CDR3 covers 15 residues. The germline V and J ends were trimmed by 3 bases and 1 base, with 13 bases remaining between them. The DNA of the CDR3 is TGTGCCAGCAGCTTGCGGGGCGCTCCTTCCTACGAGCAGTACTTC. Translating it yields CASSLRGAPSYEQYF.

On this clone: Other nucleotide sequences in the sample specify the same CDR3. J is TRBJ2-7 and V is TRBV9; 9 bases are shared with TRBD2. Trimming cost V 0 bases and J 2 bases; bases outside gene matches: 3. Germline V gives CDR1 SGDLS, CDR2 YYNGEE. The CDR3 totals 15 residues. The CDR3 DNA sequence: TGTGCCAGCAGCGTAGCGAGCGGGGGGACCTACGAGCAGTACTTC. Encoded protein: CASSVASGGTYEQYF.

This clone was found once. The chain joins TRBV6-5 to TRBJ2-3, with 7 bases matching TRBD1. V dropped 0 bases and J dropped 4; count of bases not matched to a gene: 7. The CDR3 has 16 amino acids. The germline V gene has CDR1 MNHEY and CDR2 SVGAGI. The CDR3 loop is CASSYSIQGIADTQYF. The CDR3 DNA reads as TGTGCCAGCAGTTACTCGATACAGGGGATCGCAGATACGCAGTATTTT.

In DNA, the CDR3 is TGTGCCAGCAGCCAAACGGCTAGCGGGTTCTACAATGAGCAGTTCTTC. Protein product: CASSQTASGFYNEQFF. The genes are TRBV14 and TRBJ2-1; TRBD2 matches at 8 bases. Germline values: CDR1 SGHDN, CDR2 FVKESK. V lost 2 bases, J lost 3 bases, and 6 bases stayed unmatched. The CDR3 extends over 16 amino acids.

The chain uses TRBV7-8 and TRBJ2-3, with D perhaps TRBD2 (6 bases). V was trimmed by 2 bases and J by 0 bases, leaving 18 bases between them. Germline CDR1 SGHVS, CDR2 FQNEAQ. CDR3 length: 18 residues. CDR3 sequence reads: CASSLIQLGAGSTDTQYF. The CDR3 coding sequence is TGTGCCAGCAGCTTAATCCAGCTCGGGGCGGGAAGCACAGATACGCAGTATTTT.